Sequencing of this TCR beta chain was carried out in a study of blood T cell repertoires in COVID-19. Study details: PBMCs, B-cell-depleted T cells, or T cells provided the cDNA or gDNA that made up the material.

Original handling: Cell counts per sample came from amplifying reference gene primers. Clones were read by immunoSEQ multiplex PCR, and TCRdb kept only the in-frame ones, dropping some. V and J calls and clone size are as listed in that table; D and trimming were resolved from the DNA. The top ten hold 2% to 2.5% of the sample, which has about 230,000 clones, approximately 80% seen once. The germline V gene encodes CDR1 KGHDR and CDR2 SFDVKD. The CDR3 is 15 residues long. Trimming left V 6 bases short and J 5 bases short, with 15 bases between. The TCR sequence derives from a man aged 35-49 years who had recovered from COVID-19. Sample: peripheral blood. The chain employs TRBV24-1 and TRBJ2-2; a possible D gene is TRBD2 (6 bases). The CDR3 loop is CATSTYGSPTGELFF. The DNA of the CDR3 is TGTGCCACCAGTACCTACGGGAGCCCGACCGGGGAGCTGTTTTTT.